This TCR beta chain stems from a study of T-cell reconstitution after alpha-beta-depleted transplantation in children. This clonotype has just a few counts. What it binds is not known. The TCRbeta library was prepared with unique molecular identifiers. Using its own MiXCR run on the PCR reads, TCRdb lists one record per CDR3 protein. The data contain hundreds of thousands of distinct CDR3 sequences, around 25% of them singletons. General study findings and limits: Some patients showed high day-60 TCRbeta diversity, which derived from surviving recipient T cells and thymic progenitors. Expanded graft clones, several hundred of them, were reportedly the source of alpha-beta T cells about two months after transplant.

This TCR derives from a female patient aged 2-10 years who had a stem cell transplant for congenital amegakaryocytic thrombocytopenia, so the T cells may come from the graft donor. The sequencing used PBMCs, mostly from graft donor cells, collected 360 days after TCRalphabeta/CD19-depleted stem cell transplant.

CDR3 region: CASSQQGPSYNEQFF. The CDR3 DNA reads as TGTGCCAGCTCACAACAGGGTCCCTCTTACAATGAGCAGTTCTTC. The chain recombines TRBV18 with TRBJ2-1, with a tentative D call TRBD1 (6 bases). The V gene lost 4 bases and the J gene lost 4 bases, with 14 bases spanning the gap. CDR3 length: 15 amino acids. The germline V gene encodes CDR1 KGHSH and CDR2 LQKENI.